This T cell receptor (beta chain) emerged from a study of cytomegalovirus exposure and HLA in healthy donors. Details on this clone: The antigen remains unidentified.

Although they were nominally healthy when sampled, donors likely had unrecorded immune exposures. This CDR3 has 14 amino acids. J lost 4 bases, V lost 4 bases, and 2 bases had no gene match. The germline CDR1 and CDR2 sequences are SGHTA and FQGNSA. Study-wide results and limits: Overall, about 160 TCR beta chains were annotated as cytomegalovirus-associated. It was shown in a later analysis that HLA-associated TCR beta chains were more clonally expanded than other, equally common chains. When analyzed later, a missense DCLRE1C variant was found to be linked to TCR beta V- and J-gene trimming.

Vbeta (60) and Jbeta (13) primers were used in the PCR. The repertoire was sequenced with immunoSEQ multiplex PCR; TCRdb's copy has only in-frame clones and lacks some. This table holds 150,000 to 200,000 clones, around 76% found once. The chain carries TRBV7-2 and TRBJ2-1; TRBD1 matches at 9 bases. The specimen was PBMCs. The clonotype comes from a female donor in good health and CMV-seronegative. CDR3 loop: CASSSDRGYNEQFF. Written as DNA, the CDR3 is TGTGCCAGCAGCTCAGACAGGGGGTACAATGAGCAGTTCTTC. The full variable domain, completed using reference TRBV7-2 and TRBJ2-1, is GAGVSQSPSNKVTEKGKDVELRCDPISGHTALYWYRQSLGQGLEFLIYFQGNSAPDKSGLPSDRFSAERTGGSVSTLTIQRTQQEDSAVYLCASSSDRGYNEQFFGPGTRLTVL.